The sequence of this TCR beta chain was determined in a study of cytomegalovirus exposure and HLA in healthy donors. Study overall: The 95 to 150 validation repertoires, a later analysis reported, used the same platform as the approximately 670 first-cohort repertoires.

Note on this clone: The antigen remains undetermined.

Study-level results: Subsequent analysis revealed that first-cohort TCR clusters tended to co-occur in the 110 or so validation repertoires. Cytomegalovirus association was listed for about 160 TCR beta chains. A few of the chains that were CMV-associated were confirmed in vitro to be specific for CMV antigens.

Method: immunoSEQ multiplex PCR; TCRdb's copy keeps in-frame clones and lacks some. The data show 120,000 to 150,000 clones, with just over 85% seen just once and just under 8% held by the top ten. The CDR3 length is 16 residues. Germline CDR1 SGHRS, CDR2 YFSETQ. Trimming cost V 3 bases and J 1 base; bases outside gene matches: 4. The clonotype originates from a woman under 30 in good health and CMV-seropositive. The chain employs TRBV5-1 and TRBJ2-3; TRBD2 matches 11 bases. The sequencing input was PBMCs. The CDR3 sequence is CASSSSGGLRTDTQYF. The CDR3 DNA follows: TGCGCCAGCAGCTCTAGCGGGGGGCTGCGCACAGATACGCAGTATTTT.